Each of the 23 T cell receptor beta chains below was sequenced from the same sample in a study of cytomegalovirus exposure and HLA in healthy donors. 13 Jbeta primers and 60 Vbeta primers were used for the PCR. The repertoire was sequenced with immunoSEQ multiplex PCR; TCRdb's copy has only in-frame clones and lacks some. The data contain 150,000 to 200,000 clones, roughly 80% of them singletons. Sample: PBMCs. Every receptor here comes from a female donor in good health and CMV-seronegative.

The rearrangement joins TRBV13 to TRBJ1-1; possible D gene TRBD1, 5 bases. V lost 0 bases and J 3 bases, leaving 11 bases between the germline ends. The CDR3 has 15 residues. Germline CDR1 reads PRHDT; CDR2 reads FYEKMQ (reference sequence). CDR3 in amino acids: CASSLGTVTDTEAFF. In DNA, the CDR3 is TGTGCCAGCAGCTTAGGGACAGTGACCGACACTGAAGCTTTCTTT.

This clone was recorded once. The V gene is TRBV2, the J gene TRBJ2-3; 7 bases are shared with TRBD1. The junction had 3 bases not matched to a gene; V was cut back by 6 bases and J by 6 bases. CDR3 length: 12 amino acids. Germline loops: CDR1 SNHLY, CDR2 FYNNEI. CDR3 sequence: CASSNRGDTQYF. The CDR3 DNA sequence: TGTGCCAGCAGCAACAGGGGTGATACGCAGTATTTT.

This rearrangement joins TRBV20-1 to TRBJ1-4; D remains unclear. Deletions cut 5 bases from V and 7 bases from J, with 8 bases between. The CDR3 covers 11 residues. CDR1 DFQATT and CDR2 SNEGSKA come from the germline V gene (reference sequence). The CDR3 DNA reads as TGCAGTGCTTCACTTGGTGAAAAACTGTTTTTT. Its translation is CSASLGEKLFF.

The chain combines TRBV29-1 with TRBJ1-1; D perhaps matches TRBD1 (5 bases). Per germline, CDR1 SQVTM and CDR2 ANQGSEA. Trimming left V 2 bases short and J 1 base short, with 14 bases between. The CDR3 extends over 15 amino acids. The CDR3 loop reads CSVENGQRGNTEAFF. Written as DNA, the CDR3 is TGCAGCGTTGAAAATGGCCAAAGGGGGAACACTGAAGCTTTCTTT.

This chain connects TRBV7-2 to TRBJ1-1; maybe TRBD1 (5 bases). CDR1 and CDR2 from the germline V gene are SGHTA and FQGNSA. The CDR3 consists of 17 residues. V was clipped by 1 base and J by 4 bases, with 19 bases between them. The CDR3 DNA reads TGTGCCAGCAGCTTAGTATCAGGTTCGTCCGGGGGCACTGAAGCTTTCTTT. Translating gives CASSLVSGSSGGTEAFF.

The V and J genes are TRBV28 and TRBJ1-2, with 8 bases identical to TRBD1. V dropped 5 bases and J dropped 4; count of bases not matched to a gene: 9. This CDR3 comprises 15 residues. From germline, CDR1 is MDHEN and CDR2 SYDVKM. CDR3: CASSAGQGRGYGYTF. In nucleotides, the CDR3 is TGTGCCAGCAGTGCCGGACAGGGAAGGGGCTATGGCTACACCTTC.

The chain carries TRBV19 and TRBJ1-2, with D perhaps TRBD1 (5 bases). Trimming cost V 7 bases and J 1 base, with 13 bases left between them. Germline assignment: CDR1 LNHDA and CDR2 SQIVND (reference sequence). This CDR3 region has 14 residues. The CDR3 loop reads CASTDSRVNYGYTF. The CDR3 bases are TGTGCCAGTACCGACAGCCGCGTTAACTATGGCTACACCTTC.

V usage is TRBV28 and J usage is TRBJ2-7; 8 bases line up with TRBD1. The germline V gene encodes CDR1 MDHEN and CDR2 SYDVKM. The CDR3 length is 15 residues. After removal of 6 bases from V and 1 base from J, the junction contained 8 bases not matched to a gene. The CDR3 is CASRPYRGSSYEQYF. The CDR3 DNA reads as TGTGCCAGCAGACCATACAGGGGGTCGTCCTACGAGCAGTACTTC.

V and J are TRBV6-5 and TRBJ1-1; D might be TRBD1 (6 bases). V gave up 6 bases and J gave up 5 bases, with 16 bases separating them. From germline, CDR1 is MNHEY and CDR2 SVGAGI. The CDR3 has 14 amino acids. The CDR3 region is CASRAAGARTEAFF. The CDR3 region has the DNA TGTGCCAGCAGAGCAGCAGGGGCTAGGACTGAAGCTTTCTTT.

V is TRBV6-4 and J is TRBJ2-1; 7 nucleotides line up with TRBD2. Trimming took 8 bases from V and 4 from J; bases not matched to a gene: 5. Germline V CDR1 and CDR2: MRHNA, SNTAGT. This CDR3 has 13 residues. The CDR3: CASGRDYYNEQFF. The CDR3 DNA sequence: TGTGCCAGCGGACGGGACTATTACAATGAGCAGTTCTTC.

V is TRBV29-1 and J is TRBJ2-1; D unresolved. Germline-derived CDR1 and CDR2 are SQVTM and ANQGSEA. V was clipped by 3 bases and J by 2 bases, with 11 bases between them. This CDR3 has 14 amino acids. In nucleotides, the CDR3 is TGCAGCGTTGAGTTCACCGCGGCCTACAATGAGCAGTTCTTC. It specifies CSVEFTAAYNEQFF.

J is TRBJ2-1 and V is TRBV5-1, with 12 bases matching TRBD2. The V gene's germline CDR1 is SGHRS and CDR2 YFSETQ. The CDR3 extends over 19 amino acids. Trimming cost V 2 bases and J 1 base; bases outside gene matches: 10. The CDR3 protein is CASSLKKTSGSYSYNEQFF. In DNA, the CDR3 is TGCGCCAGCAGCTTAAAGAAGACTAGCGGGAGTTATTCCTACAATGAGCAGTTCTTC.

The V gene is TRBV2, the J gene TRBJ1-5; D is possibly TRBD1 (6 bases). V lost 8 bases and J lost 4, with 15 bases in between. The CDR3 has 14 amino acids. Germline-derived CDR1 and CDR2 are SNHLY and FYNNEI. The chain's CDR3 is CASESDSQNQPQHF. The CDR3 DNA reads as TGTGCCAGCGAATCGGACAGCCAAAATCAGCCCCAGCATTTT.

The genes are TRBV5-1 and TRBJ1-6; 10 nucleotides agree with TRBD1. This CDR3 comprises 16 residues. Germline trimming cut 4 bases from V and 5 bases from J; bases unmatched to any gene: 6. The germline gives CDR1 SGHRS, CDR2 YFSETQ. CDR3 protein: CASSILGQGNNSPLHF. The CDR3 bases are TGCGCCAGCAGCATTCTGGGACAGGGGAATAATTCACCCCTCCACTTT.

The chain combines TRBV27 with TRBJ2-7, with D perhaps TRBD1 (6 bases). Germline values: CDR1 MNHEY, CDR2 SMNVEV (reference sequence). Trimming removed 2 bases from V and 5 bases from J, with 19 bases in between. The CDR3 sequence is 16 residues long. CDR3 in DNA: TGTGCCAGCAGTTTAATACCACCCCCCCCAGGGGACGAGCAGTACTTC. Translating it yields CASSLIPPPPGDEQYF.

V gene TRBV18 combines with J gene TRBJ1-3; D gene unclear. Germline-derived CDR1 and CDR2 are KGHSH and LQKENI. Trimming left V 0 bases short and J 0 bases short, with 9 bases between. This CDR3 is built from 16 residues. The CDR3: CASSPPATSSGNTIYF. CDR3 bases: TGTGCCAGCTCACCACCGGCCACTAGCTCTGGAAACACCATATATTTT.

This clone showed up just a few times. The chain uses TRBV4-1 and TRBJ1-4; D may be TRBD1 (5 bases). CDR1 and CDR2 (germline): MGHRA, YSYEKL. With 0 bases removed from V and 4 bases from J, the gap between germline ends came to 9 bases. The CDR3 is 15 residues long. The CDR3 region is CASSQDPGLNEKLFF. CDR3 DNA sequence: TGCGCCAGCAGCCAAGATCCAGGGCTTAATGAAAAACTGTTTTTT.

The chain is built from TRBV18 and TRBJ2-1; 12 nucleotides line up with TRBD2. CDR1 is KGHSH, CDR2 LQKENI, per germline. This CDR3 comprises 15 residues. Trimming took 3 bases from V and 5 from J; bases not matched to a gene: 2. CDR3 in amino acids: CASSPGLAGHNEQFF. The CDR3 DNA reads TGTGCCAGCTCACCCGGACTAGCGGGGCACAATGAGCAGTTCTTC.

This clone has more than one count but fewer than ten. Other DNA sequences from this sample encode an identical CDR3 as well. The V call is TRBV5-1, the J call TRBJ2-3, with 12 nucleotides matching TRBD2. V dropped 2 bases and J dropped 4; count of bases not matched to a gene: 5. The CDR3 totals 16 residues. The germline V gene has CDR1 SGHRS and CDR2 YFSETQ. The CDR3, as DNA: TGCGCCAGCAGCTTAAAGACTAGCGGGGGCGCAGATACGCAGTATTTT. This sequence encodes CASSLKTSGGADTQYF.

This clone was detected only once. The V call is TRBV6-1, the J call TRBJ2-1; the match to TRBD2 covers 7 bases. The CDR3 loop spans 15 amino acids. From germline, CDR1 is MNHNS and CDR2 SASEGT. The junction had 6 bases not matched to a gene; V was cut back by 1 base and J by 6 bases. CDR3 sequence (DNA): TGTGCCAGCAGTGAAGGGACTAGGATTCGCAATGAGCAGTTCTTC. Its protein product is CASSEGTRIRNEQFF.

The chain uses TRBV11-3 and TRBJ2-2; 7 bases map to TRBD2. V lost 5 bases, J lost 5 bases, and 11 bases stayed unmatched. Germline V CDR1 and CDR2: SGHNT, YENEEA. The CDR3 consists of 16 residues. The CDR3 is CASSLSGGSSTGELFF. The CDR3 nucleotides read TGTGCCAGCAGCCTCTCTGGCGGGAGTAGTACCGGGGAGCTGTTTTTT.

This rearrangement joins TRBV19 to TRBJ2-1; TRBD2 might be the D (5 bases). Germline V lookup: CDR1 LNHDA, CDR2 SQIVND (reference sequence). Trimming shortened V by 1 base and J by 7 bases, and 11 bases separated the two germline ends. The CDR3 loop spans 14 amino acids. The chain's CDR3 is CASSIGGLLNEQFF. CDR3 sequence (DNA): TGTGCCAGTAGTATAGGAGGACTGCTTAATGAGCAGTTCTTC.

The V call is TRBV15, the J call TRBJ1-6, with 7 nucleotides matching TRBD1. Trimming took 5 bases from V and 8 from J; bases not matched to a gene: 3. Germline lookup yields CDR1 LNHNV and CDR2 YYDKDF (reference sequence). This CDR3 spans 13 amino acids. The DNA of the CDR3 is TGTGCCACCAGCGACAGGGCGGATTCACCCCTCCACTTT. It specifies CATSDRADSPLHF. Together with reference TRBV15 and TRBJ1-6, the CDR3 gives the full variable domain: DAMVIQNPRYQVTQFGKPVTLSCSQTLNHNVMYWYQQKSSQAPKLLFHYYDKDFNNEADTPDNFQSRRPNTSFCFLDIRSPGLGDTAMYLCATSDRADSPLHFGNGTRLTVT.